This TCR beta chain is drawn from a study of CD8+CD57+ T cells in acquired aplastic anemia. Turning to the study itself: Sorted CD4+ and CD8+ cell DNA averaged around 3 ug. Around 11 million reads, on average, were obtained for CD4+ cells from healthy donors. Regarding the study as a whole: A significant difference in CD8+ Simpson's diversity between patients and controls was not found. Patients and controls were found to share fewer than 35 CD8+ CDR3 sequences.

This clonotype was seen at least ten times. Its antigen is unknown. Investigators profiled TCR beta VDJ and CDR3 from genomic DNA template. Each CDR3 protein is one row after TCRdb ran MiXCR on the reads. The repertoire holds 55,000 to 80,000 distinct CDR3 sequences, with 54% as singletons. This CDR3 is 10 amino acids long. Trimming took off 0 bases at V and 4 bases at J, with 0 bases between the two ends. Germline V gene data show CDR1 as DFQATT and CDR2 as SNEGSKA (reference sequence). The chain carries TRBV20-1 and TRBJ1-1, with unresolved D. Material for sequencing was sorted CD4+, CD8+, or CD8+CD57+ T cells (not recorded which) from PBMCs. This receptor was obtained from a human donor in good health, serving as a control. CDR3 bases: TGCAGTGCTAGAGACACTGAAGCTTTCTTT. The encoded protein is CSARDTEAFF.